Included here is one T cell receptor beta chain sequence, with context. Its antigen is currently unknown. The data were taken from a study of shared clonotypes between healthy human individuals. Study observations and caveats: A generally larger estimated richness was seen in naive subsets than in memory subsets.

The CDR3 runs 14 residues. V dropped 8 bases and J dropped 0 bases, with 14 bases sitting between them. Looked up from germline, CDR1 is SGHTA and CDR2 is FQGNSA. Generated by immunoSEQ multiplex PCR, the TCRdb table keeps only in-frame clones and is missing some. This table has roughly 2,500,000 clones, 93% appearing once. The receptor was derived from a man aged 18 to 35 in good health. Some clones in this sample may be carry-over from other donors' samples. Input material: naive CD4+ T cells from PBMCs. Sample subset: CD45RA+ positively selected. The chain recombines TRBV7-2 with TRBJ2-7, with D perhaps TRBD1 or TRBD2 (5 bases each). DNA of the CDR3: TGTGCCAGCGGGAGACAGTCCAGCTCCTACGAGCAGTACTTC. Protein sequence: CASGRQSSSYEQYF. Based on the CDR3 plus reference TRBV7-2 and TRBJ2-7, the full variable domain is GAGVSQSPSNKVTEKGKDVELRCDPISGHTALYWYRQSLGQGLEFLIYFQGNSAPDKSGLPSDRFSAERTGGSVSTLTIQRTQQEDSAVYLCASGRQSSSYEQYFGPGTRLTVT.